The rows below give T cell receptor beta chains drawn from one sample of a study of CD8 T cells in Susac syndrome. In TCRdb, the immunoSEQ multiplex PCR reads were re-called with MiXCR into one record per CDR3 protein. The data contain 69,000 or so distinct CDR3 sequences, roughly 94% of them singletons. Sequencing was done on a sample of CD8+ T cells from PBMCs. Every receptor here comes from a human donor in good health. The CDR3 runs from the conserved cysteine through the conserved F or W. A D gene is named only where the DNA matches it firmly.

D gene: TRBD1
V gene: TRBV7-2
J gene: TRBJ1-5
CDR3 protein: CASSSTGFGQPQHF
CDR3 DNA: TGTGCCAGCAGCTCGACAGGGTTTGGACAGCCCCAGCATTTT

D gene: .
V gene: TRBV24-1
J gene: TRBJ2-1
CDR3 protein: CATSDLTSTGYNEQFF
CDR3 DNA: TGTGCCACCAGTGATTTGACTAGCACTGGTTACAATGAGCAGTTCTTC

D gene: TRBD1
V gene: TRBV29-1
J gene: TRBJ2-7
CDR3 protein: CSVELGAGGYEQYF
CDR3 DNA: TGCAGCGTTGAATTGGGTGCAGGGGGCTACGAGCAGTACTTC

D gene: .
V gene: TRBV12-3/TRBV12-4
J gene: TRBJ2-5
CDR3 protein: CASSPGGVQYF
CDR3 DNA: TGTGCCAGCAGCCCCGGGGGCGTTCAGTACTTC

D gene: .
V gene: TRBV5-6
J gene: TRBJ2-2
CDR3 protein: CATSGVGDTGELFF
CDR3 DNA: TGTGCCACCTCTGGCGTCGGGGACACCGGGGAGCTGTTTTTT

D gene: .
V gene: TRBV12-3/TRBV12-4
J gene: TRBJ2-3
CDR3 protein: CASTPGSTDMQYF
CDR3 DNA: TGTGCCAGCACCCCTGGGAGCACAGATATGCAGTATTTT

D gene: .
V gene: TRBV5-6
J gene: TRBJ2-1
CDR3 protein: CASSIDLSSYNEQFF
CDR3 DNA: TGTGCCAGCAGTATTGATCTGAGCTCCTACAATGAGCAGTTCTTC

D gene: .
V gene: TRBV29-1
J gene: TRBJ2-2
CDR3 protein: CSVPGGGTGELFF
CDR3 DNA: TGCAGCGTTCCAGGGGGAGGGACCGGGGAGCTGTTTTTT

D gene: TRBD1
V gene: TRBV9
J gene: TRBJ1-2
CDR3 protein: CASRPTGAGGYTF
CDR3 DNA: TGTGCCAGCAGGCCAACAGGGGCGGGGGGCTACACCTTC

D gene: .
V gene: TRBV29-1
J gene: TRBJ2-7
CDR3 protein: CSAQGGYEQYF
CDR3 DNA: TGCAGCGCCCAAGGAGGGTACGAGCAGTACTTC

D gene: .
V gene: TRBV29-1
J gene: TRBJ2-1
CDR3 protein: CSVEPVSSYNEQFF
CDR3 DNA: TGCAGCGTTGAACCCGTAAGCTCCTACAATGAGCAGTTCTTC

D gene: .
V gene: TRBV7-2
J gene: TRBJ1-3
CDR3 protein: CASSLAVTGFPSGNTIYF
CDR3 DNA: TGTGCCAGCAGCTTAGCAGTCACAGGGTTCCCTAGTGGAAACACCATATATTTT

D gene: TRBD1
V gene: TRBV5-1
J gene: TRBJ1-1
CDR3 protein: CASTRWTGETEAFF
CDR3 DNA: TGCGCCAGTACTCGGTGGACAGGGGAGACTGAAGCTTTCTTT

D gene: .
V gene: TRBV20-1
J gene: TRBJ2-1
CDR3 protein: CSARDLGSSSYNEQFF
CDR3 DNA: TGCAGTGCTAGAGATTTGGGTTCTAGCTCCTACAATGAGCAGTTCTTC

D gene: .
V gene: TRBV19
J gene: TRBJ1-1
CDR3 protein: CASSMGRYAEAFF
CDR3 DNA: TGTGCCAGTAGTATGGGACGGTACGCTGAAGCTTTCTTT

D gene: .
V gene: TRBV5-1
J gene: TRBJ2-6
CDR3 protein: CASRDTSGANVLTF
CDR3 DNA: TGCGCCAGCAGGGACACCTCTGGGGCCAACGTCCTGACTTTC

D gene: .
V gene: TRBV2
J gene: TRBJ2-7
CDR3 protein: CASSGRGPSSYEQYF
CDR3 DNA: TGTGCCAGCAGCGGCCGGGGCCCGAGCTCCTACGAGCAGTACTTC